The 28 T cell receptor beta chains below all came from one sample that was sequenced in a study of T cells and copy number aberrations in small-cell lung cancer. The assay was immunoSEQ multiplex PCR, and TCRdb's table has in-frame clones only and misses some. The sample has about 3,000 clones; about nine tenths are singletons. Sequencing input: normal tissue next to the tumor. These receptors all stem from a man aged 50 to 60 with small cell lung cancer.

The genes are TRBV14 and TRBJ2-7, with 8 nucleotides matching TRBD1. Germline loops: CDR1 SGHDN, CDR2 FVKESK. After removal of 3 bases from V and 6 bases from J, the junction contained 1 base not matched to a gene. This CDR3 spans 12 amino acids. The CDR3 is CASSQDRVEQYF. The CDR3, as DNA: TGTGCCAGCAGCCAGGACAGGGTCGAGCAGTACTTC.

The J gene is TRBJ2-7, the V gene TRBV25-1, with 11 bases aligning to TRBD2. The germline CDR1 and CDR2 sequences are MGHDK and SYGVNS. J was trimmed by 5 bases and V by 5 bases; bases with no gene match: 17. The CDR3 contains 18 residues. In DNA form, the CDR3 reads TGTGCCAGCAGTCCTCCCCCCCAACTAGCGGGAGTATCTCACGAGCAGTACTTC. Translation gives CASSPPPQLAGVSHEQYF.

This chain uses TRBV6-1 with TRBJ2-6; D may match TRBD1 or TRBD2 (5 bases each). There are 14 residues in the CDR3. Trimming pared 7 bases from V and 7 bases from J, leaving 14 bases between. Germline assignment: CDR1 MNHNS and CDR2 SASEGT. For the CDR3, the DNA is TGTGCCAGCAACCAAGCCGGGGCAGCCAACGTCCTGACTTTC. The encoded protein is CASNQAGAANVLTF.

The CDR3, as DNA: TGTGCCAGCAGCTTAGGGACGATAGCGGAGAACGATGAGCAGTTCTTC. Encoded protein: CASSLGTIAENDEQFF. The J gene is TRBJ2-1, the V gene TRBV11-3; a possible D gene is TRBD2 (6 bases). This CDR3 region has 16 residues. The germline V and J ends were trimmed by 1 base and 8 bases, with 18 bases remaining between them. In germline, CDR1 is SGHNT, CDR2 YENEEA.

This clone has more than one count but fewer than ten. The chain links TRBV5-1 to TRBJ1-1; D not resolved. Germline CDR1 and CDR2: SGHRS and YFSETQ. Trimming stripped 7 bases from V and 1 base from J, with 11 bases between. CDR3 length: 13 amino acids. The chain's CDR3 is CASRKRENTEAFF. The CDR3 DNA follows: TGCGCCAGCCGTAAGAGAGAGAACACTGAAGCTTTCTTT.

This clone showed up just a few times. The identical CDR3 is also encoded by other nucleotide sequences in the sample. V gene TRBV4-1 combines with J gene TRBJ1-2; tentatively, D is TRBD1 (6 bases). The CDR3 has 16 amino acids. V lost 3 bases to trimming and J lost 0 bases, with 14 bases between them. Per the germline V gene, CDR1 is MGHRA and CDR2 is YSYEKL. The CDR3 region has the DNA TGCGCCAGCAGCCAGGATTCCGGGACACCTAACTATGGCTACACCTTC. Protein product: CASSQDSGTPNYGYTF.

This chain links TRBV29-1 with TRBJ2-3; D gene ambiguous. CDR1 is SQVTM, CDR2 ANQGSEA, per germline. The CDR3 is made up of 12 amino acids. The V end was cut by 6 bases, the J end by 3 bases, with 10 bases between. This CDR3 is CSVDGPTDTQYF. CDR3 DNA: TGCAGCGTCGACGGCCCAACAGATACGCAGTATTTT.

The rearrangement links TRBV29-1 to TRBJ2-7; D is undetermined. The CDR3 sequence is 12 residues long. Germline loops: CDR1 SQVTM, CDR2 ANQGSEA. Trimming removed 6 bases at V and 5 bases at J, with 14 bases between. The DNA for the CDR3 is TGCAGCGTGTACGGCACGGTCCACGAGCAGTACTTC. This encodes CSVYGTVHEQYF.

CDR3 in amino acids: CSVEGATSHEQYF. CDR3 bases: TGCAGCGTCGAGGGAGCAACGTCCCACGAGCAGTACTTC. The chain recombines TRBV29-1 with TRBJ2-7; a possible D gene is TRBD2 (5 bases). The germline CDR1 and CDR2 sequences are SQVTM and ANQGSEA. The CDR3 spans 13 residues. V was pared by 6 bases and J by 5 bases, with 17 bases between.

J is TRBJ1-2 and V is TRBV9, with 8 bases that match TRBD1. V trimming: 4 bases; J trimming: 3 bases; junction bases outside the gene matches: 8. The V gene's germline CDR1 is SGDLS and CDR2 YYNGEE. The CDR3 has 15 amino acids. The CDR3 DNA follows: TGTGCCAGCAGCCCAAGGGACAGGTCGGACTATGGCTACACCTTC. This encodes CASSPRDRSDYGYTF.

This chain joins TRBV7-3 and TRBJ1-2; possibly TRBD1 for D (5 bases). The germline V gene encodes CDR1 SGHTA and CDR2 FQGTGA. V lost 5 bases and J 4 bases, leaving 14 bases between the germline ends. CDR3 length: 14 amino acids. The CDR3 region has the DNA TGTGCCAGCAGCCCAGCCTCAGGGACCTATGGCTACACCTTC. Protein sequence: CASSPASGTYGYTF. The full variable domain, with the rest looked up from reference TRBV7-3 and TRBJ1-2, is GAGVSQTPSNKVTEKGKYVELRCDPISGHTALYWYRQSLGQGPEFLIYFQGTGAADDSGLPNDRFFAVRPEGSVSTLKIQRTERGDSAVYLCASSPASGTYGYTFGSGTRLTVV.

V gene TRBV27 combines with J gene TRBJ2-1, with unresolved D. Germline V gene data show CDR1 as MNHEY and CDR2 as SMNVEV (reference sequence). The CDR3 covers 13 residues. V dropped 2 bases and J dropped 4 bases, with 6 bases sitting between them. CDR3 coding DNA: TGTGCCAGCAGTTTAAAGACTTACAATGAGCAGTTCTTC. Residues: CASSLKTYNEQFF.

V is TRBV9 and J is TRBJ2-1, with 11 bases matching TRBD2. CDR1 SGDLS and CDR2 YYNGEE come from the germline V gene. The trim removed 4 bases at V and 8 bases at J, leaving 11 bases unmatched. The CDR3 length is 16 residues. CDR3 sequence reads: CASSSRLAGTLDEQFF. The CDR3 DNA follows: TGTGCCAGCAGCTCACGACTAGCGGGGACCTTAGATGAGCAGTTCTTC.

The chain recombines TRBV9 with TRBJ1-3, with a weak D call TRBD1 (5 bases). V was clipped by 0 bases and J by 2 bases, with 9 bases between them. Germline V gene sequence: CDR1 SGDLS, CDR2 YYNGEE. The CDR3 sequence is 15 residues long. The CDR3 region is CASSVAGGAGNTIYF. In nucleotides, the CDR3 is TGTGCCAGCAGCGTAGCCGGGGGTGCTGGAAACACCATATATTTT.

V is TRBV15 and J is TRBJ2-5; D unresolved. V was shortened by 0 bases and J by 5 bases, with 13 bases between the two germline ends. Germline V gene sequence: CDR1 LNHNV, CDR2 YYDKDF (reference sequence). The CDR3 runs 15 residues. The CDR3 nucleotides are TGTGCCACCAGCAGAGATCGCCCGTCGCGGGAGACCCAGTACTTC. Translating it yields CATSRDRPSRETQYF.

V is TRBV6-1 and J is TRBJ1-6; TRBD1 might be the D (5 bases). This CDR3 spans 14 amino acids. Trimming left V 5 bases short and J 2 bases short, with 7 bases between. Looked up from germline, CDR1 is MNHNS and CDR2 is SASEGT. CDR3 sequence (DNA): TGTGCCAGCAGTTCAGGGCCCTATAATTCACCCCTCCACTTT. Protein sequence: CASSSGPYNSPLHF.

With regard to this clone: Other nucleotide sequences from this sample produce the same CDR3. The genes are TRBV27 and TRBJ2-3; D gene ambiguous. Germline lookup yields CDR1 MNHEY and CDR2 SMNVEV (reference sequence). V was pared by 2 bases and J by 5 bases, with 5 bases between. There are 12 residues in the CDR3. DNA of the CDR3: TGTGCCAGCAGTTTAAATGGAGATACGCAGTATTTT. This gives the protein CASSLNGDTQYF.

The DNA of the CDR3 is TGTGCCAGCAGCCCGGGACGCATGAACACTGAAGCTTTCTTT. Translating gives CASSPGRMNTEAFF. The V and J genes are TRBV7-9 and TRBJ1-1, with D possibly TRBD1 on 5 matching bases. Germline lookup yields CDR1 SEHNR and CDR2 FQNEAQ (reference sequence). Trimming stripped 5 bases from V and 0 bases from J, with 10 bases between. CDR3 length: 14 amino acids.

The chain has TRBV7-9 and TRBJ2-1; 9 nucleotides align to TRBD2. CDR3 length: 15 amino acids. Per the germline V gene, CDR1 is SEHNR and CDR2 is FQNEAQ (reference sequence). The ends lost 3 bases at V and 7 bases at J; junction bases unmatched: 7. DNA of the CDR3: TGTGCCAGCAGCTTTAGCGGGGGTGGGATAAATGAGCAGTTCTTC. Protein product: CASSFSGGGINEQFF.

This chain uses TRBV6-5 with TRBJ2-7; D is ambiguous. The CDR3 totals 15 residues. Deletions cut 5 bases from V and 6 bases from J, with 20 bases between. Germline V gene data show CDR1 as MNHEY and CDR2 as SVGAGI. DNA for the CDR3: TGTGCCAGCAGTGCCGACCGGGTCCTGACCCGCGAGCAGTACTTC. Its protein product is CASSADRVLTREQYF.

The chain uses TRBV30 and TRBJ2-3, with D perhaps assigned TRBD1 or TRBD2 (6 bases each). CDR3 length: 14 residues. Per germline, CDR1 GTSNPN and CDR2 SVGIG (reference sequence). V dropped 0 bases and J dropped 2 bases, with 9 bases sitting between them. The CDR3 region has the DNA TGTGCCTGGAGTGTATGGGGGGCCACAGATACGCAGTATTTT. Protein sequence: CAWSVWGATDTQYF.

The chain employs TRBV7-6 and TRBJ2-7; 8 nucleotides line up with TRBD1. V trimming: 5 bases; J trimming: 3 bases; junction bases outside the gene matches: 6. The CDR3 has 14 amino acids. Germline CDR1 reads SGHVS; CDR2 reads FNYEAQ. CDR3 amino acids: CASSLRTGRYEQYF. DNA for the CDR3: TGTGCCAGCAGCCTAAGGACAGGGCGCTACGAGCAGTACTTC.

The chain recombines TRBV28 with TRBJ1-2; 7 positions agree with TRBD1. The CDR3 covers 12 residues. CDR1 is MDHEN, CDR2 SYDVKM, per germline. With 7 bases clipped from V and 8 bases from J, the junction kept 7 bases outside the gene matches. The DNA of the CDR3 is TGTGCCAGCACCAGGACAGGTGGAGGCTACACCTTC. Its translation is CASTRTGGGYTF.

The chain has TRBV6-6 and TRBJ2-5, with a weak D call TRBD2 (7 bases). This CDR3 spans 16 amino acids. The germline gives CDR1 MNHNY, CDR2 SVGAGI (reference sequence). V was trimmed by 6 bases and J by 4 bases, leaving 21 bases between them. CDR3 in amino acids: CASSPHRTGRGETQYF. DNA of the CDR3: TGTGCCAGCAGCCCCCACCGTACAGGGAGGGGAGAGACCCAGTACTTC.

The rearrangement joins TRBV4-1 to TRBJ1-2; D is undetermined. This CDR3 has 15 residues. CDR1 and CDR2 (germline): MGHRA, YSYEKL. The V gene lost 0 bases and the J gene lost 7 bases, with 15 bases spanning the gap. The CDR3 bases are TGCGCCAGCAGCCAAGACGTTAGCGTTGGAGCTGGCTACACCTTC. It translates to CASSQDVSVGAGYTF.

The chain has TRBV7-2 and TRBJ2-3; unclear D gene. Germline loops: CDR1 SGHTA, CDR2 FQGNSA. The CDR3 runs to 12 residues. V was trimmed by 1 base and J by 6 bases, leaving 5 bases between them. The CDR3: CASSLDFDTQYF. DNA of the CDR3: TGTGCCAGCAGCTTAGACTTCGATACGCAGTATTTT.

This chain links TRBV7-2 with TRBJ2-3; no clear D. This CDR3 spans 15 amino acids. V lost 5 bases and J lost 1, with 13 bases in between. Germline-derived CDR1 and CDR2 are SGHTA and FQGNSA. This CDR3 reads CASSPLRPGTDTQYF. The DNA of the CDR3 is TGTGCCAGCAGCCCCCTCCGCCCTGGCACAGATACGCAGTATTTT.

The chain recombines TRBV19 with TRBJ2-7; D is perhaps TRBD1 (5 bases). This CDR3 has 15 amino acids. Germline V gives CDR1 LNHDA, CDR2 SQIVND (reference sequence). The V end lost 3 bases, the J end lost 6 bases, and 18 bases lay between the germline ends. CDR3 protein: CASSITSGRGCEQYF. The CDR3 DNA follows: TGTGCCAGTAGTATTACGTCAGGGCGTGGCTGCGAGCAGTACTTC.